The 14 T cell receptor beta chains below were found in one sample sequenced in a study of blood T cell repertoires in COVID-19. Sequencing was performed with immunoSEQ multiplex PCR; in TCRdb, only in-frame clones are kept and a portion is missing. The sample holds approximately 170,000 clones, about 85% seen once. Input material: peripheral blood. These receptors were collected from a man older than 75 with COVID-19, enrolled during active disease.

The rearrangement uses TRBV2 and TRBJ2-1; TRBD1 is a possible D gene (6 bases). With 2 bases removed from V and 10 bases from J, the gap between germline ends came to 12 bases. Looked up from germline, CDR1 is SNHLY and CDR2 is FYNNEI. This CDR3 has 13 amino acids. CDR3 bases: TGTGCCAGCAGTGAACAGGGGATAGGCGAGCAGTTCTTC. Protein sequence: CASSEQGIGEQFF.

This chain joins TRBV6-5 and TRBJ1-5, with 8 bases that match TRBD1. The CDR3 has 15 amino acids. With 5 bases clipped from V and 1 base from J, the junction kept 4 bases outside the gene matches. Germline CDR1 reads MNHEY; CDR2 reads SVGAGI. CDR3 sequence (DNA): TGTGCCAGCAGTCTCACAGGGGGGAGCAATCAGCCCCAGCATTTT. Translating it yields CASSLTGGSNQPQHF.

The rearrangement joins TRBV4-2 to TRBJ2-4, with D perhaps TRBD1 (6 bases). CDR1 and CDR2 (germline): LGHNA, YNFKEQ. CDR3 size: 14 residues. Trimming took off 1 base at V and 5 bases at J, with 9 bases between the two ends. CDR3 sequence (DNA): TGTGCCAGCAGCCAAGGGGGGCGGGAAAACATTCAGTACTTC. Amino acid sequence: CASSQGGRENIQYF.

This clone has only one observation. The chain recombines TRBV4-2 with TRBJ1-5; D is ambiguous. The CDR3 spans 18 residues. Germline V gene data show CDR1 as LGHNA and CDR2 as YNFKEQ. V was clipped by 0 bases and J by 0 bases, with 15 bases between them. CDR3 region: CASSQDRRTLDSNQPQHF. Here the CDR3 DNA reads TGTGCCAGCAGCCAAGATCGACGGACTCTTGATAGCAATCAGCCCCAGCATTTT.

V and J are TRBV5-5 and TRBJ1-3; 7 bases are a match to TRBD1. There are 15 residues in the CDR3. V gave up 2 bases and J gave up 3 bases; unmatched junction bases: 5. From germline, CDR1 is SGHKS and CDR2 YYEKEE (reference sequence). In DNA form, the CDR3 reads TGTGCCAGCAGCTTAGGGGGCGCAAGTGGAAACACCATATATTTT. This gives the protein CASSLGGASGNTIYF.

V and J are TRBV19 and TRBJ2-1, with a tentative D call TRBD2 (6 bases). From germline, CDR1 is LNHDA and CDR2 SQIVND (reference sequence). The V gene lost 7 bases and the J gene lost 4 bases, with 23 bases spanning the gap. The CDR3 spans 17 residues. For the CDR3, the DNA is TGTGCCAGTACCGATTACCCTCTCGGGAGAGATTACAATGAGCAGTTCTTC. It translates to CASTDYPLGRDYNEQFF.

The V and J genes are TRBV3-1 (or the pseudogene TRBV3-2) and TRBJ1-5; D remains ambiguous. The CDR3 consists of 13 residues. With 0 bases removed from V and 9 bases from J, the gap between germline ends came to 9 bases. CDR1 and CDR2 from the germline V gene are LGHDT and YNNKEL (reference sequence). This chain's CDR3 is CASSQEAGLPQHF. In DNA, the CDR3 is TGTGCCAGCAGCCAAGAAGCGGGCCTGCCCCAGCATTTT.

CDR3 sequence (DNA): TGTGCCAGCAGCGTAGCTATCGGGTTAGCGGACTATGGCTACACCTTC. Protein: CASSVAIGLADYGYTF. The genes are TRBV9 and TRBJ1-2; D call uncertain. Trimming removed 0 bases from V and 3 bases from J, with 15 bases in between. The CDR3 covers 16 residues. In germline, CDR1 is SGDLS, CDR2 YYNGEE.

This chain links TRBV19 with TRBJ1-3, with 7 nucleotides matching TRBD1. CDR1 is LNHDA and CDR2 is SQIVND in the germline V gene (reference sequence). V was clipped by 4 bases and J by 4 bases; unmatched bases: 1. This CDR3 is built from 13 residues. CDR3 in DNA: TGTGCCAGTAGTACGACAGGGGGAAACACCATATATTTT. Translation gives CASSTTGGNTIYF.

This clone has a single count. This sequence joins TRBV5-4 and TRBJ2-1; possible D gene TRBD1, 6 bases. This CDR3 region has 14 residues. Germline CDR1 SGHNT, CDR2 YYREEE (reference sequence). The V and J ends lost 0 bases and 3 bases respectively, with 7 bases between them. Written as DNA, the CDR3 is TGTGCCAGCAGCTTGGAGACAGGCTACAATGAGCAGTTCTTC. As protein: CASSLETGYNEQFF.

The genes are TRBV6-5 and TRBJ2-3; 13 bases are shared with TRBD2. The CDR3 has 16 residues. Germline V gene sequence: CDR1 MNHEY, CDR2 SVGAGI. V dropped 2 bases and J dropped 7; count of bases not matched to a gene: 6. The CDR3 reads CASSYPTSGGANTQYF. Written as DNA, the CDR3 is TGTGCCAGCAGTTACCCCACTAGCGGGGGGGCGAATACGCAGTATTTT.

The chain combines TRBV6-1 with TRBJ2-1; D uncertain. Trimming removed 0 bases from V and 8 bases from J, with 8 bases in between. In germline, CDR1 is MNHNS, CDR2 SASEGT. This CDR3 is 13 amino acids long. CDR3 bases: TGTGCCAGCAGTGAAGCGAACCGGGATGAGCAGTTCTTC. Translated: CASSEANRDEQFF.

The chain links TRBV28 to TRBJ1-2; 8 bases are shared with TRBD1. With 6 bases clipped from V and 1 base from J, the junction kept 4 bases outside the gene matches. There are 14 residues in the CDR3. CDR1 is MDHEN and CDR2 is SYDVKM in the germline V gene. Written as DNA, the CDR3 is TGTGCCAGCAGCCAGGGGGCCGATAACTATGGCTACACCTTC. The encoded protein is CASSQGADNYGYTF.

The J gene is TRBJ1-5, the V gene TRBV2, with 8 bases identical to TRBD1. The CDR3 length is 15 residues. V trimming: 5 bases; J trimming: 6 bases; junction bases outside the gene matches: 9. Per the germline V gene, CDR1 is SNHLY and CDR2 is FYNNEI. As DNA, the CDR3 is TGTGCCAGCAGTCCGGACAGGGTAGGAGGTCAGCCCCAGCATTTT. This translates into CASSPDRVGGQPQHF.